The entry below gives a single T cell receptor (beta chain) sequence along with its context. The specificity of this receptor is unknown. The record has no base qualities; no much larger clone is one base away. The data stem from a study of T cell repertoires in cytomegalovirus infection (dated by TCRdb to between 2019 and 2020). Study-level background: Donor HLA type was relevant to the analysis, as public TCR beta signatures indicated carriage of CMV infection together with the matching HLA type.

The instrument was an Illumina HiSeq 1500. TCRdb handled the public reads itself, with Q25 trimming in fastp and clone calling in MiXCR, and kept productive beta chains. Rows merge per CDR3 protein into single entries with the most common DNA and genes. The sample contains more than 150,000 distinct CDR3 sequences, roughly a fifth of them found a single time. The ten most abundant clones make up less than 3% of the sample. Overall study results and their limits: Carriers of CMV infection plus the relevant HLA type were discriminated by the cumulative frequency of public TCR beta family members in the study cohort and in an independent roughly 380-donor cohort. In the ex vivo response, HLA-C-restricted CMV-specific TCR beta clonotypes were dominant, and in two of eight donors the single most frequent clonotype came from this HLA-C-restricted group.

V loses 0 bases of germline sequence and J loses 1 base, and the interval between the two ends is 9 bases. The CDR3 holds 15 amino acids from the cysteine to the phenylalanine. Only the CDR3 DNA is retained, 45 bases long and in frame from the first base. Sequencing used PBMCs. The chain was built from TRBV23-1 and TRBJ2-5; the D segment is perhaps TRBD1 or TRBD2, each sharing 5 matched bases. TRBV23-1 is classed as an ORF, of uncertain function. The clonotype was recovered from a human donor in good health (CMV status not recorded). Some clones in this sample may be carry-over from other donors' samples. The CDR3 region reads CASSQSGVFQETQYF. The bases read TGCGCCAGCAGTCAATCGGGGGTTTTCCAAGAGACCCAGTACTTC.